Each of the 30 T cell receptor beta chains below was sequenced from the same sample in a study of CD4+ T cells in melanoma. The data were produced by immunoSEQ multiplex PCR, yet TCRdb's version contains in-frame clones alone and is incomplete. Here the sample spans over 100,000 clones, around 93% being singletons. Sequenced: peripheral blood. The receptors come from a human donor with melanoma.

V usage is TRBV5-1 and J usage is TRBJ2-1, with TRBD1 matching over 7 bases. The CDR3 has 13 residues. Per germline, CDR1 SGHRS and CDR2 YFSETQ. V shed 3 bases, J shed 10 bases, and the junction held 7 bases outside the gene matches. The CDR3 region has the DNA TGCGCCAGCAGCTCAACAGGGGCCGGCGAGCAGTTCTTC. Protein product: CASSSTGAGEQFF.

The chain uses TRBV18 and TRBJ1-6; D is perhaps TRBD1 (5 bases). CDR3 length equals 14 residues. Germline lookup yields CDR1 KGHSH and CDR2 LQKENI. V was trimmed by 2 bases and J by 8 bases, leaving 10 bases between them. The CDR3 here is CASSPRTQHSPLHF. CDR3 nucleotide sequence: TGTGCCAGCTCACCAAGGACACAACATTCACCCCTCCACTTT.

The rearrangement joins TRBV5-3 to TRBJ2-7; D possibly uses TRBD1 or TRBD2 (5 bases each). TRBV5-3 is recorded as an ORF, its role being uncertain. The CDR3 has 18 residues. V gave up 5 bases and J gave up 3 bases, with 27 bases separating them. CDR3 DNA: TGTGCCAGAAGGCCCCCGAAGGCCCGGGGACCACTGGGCTACGAGCAGTACTTC. Translation: CARRPPKARGPLGYEQYF.

The V call is TRBV6-6, the J call TRBJ1-4; D uncertain. The V gene lost 5 bases and the J gene lost 0 bases, with 7 bases spanning the gap. The CDR3 spans 14 residues. Germline values: CDR1 MNHNY, CDR2 SVGAGI (reference sequence). This CDR3 reads CASSTTATNEKLFF. In nucleotides, the CDR3 is TGTGCCAGCAGTACCACAGCAACTAATGAAAAACTGTTTTTT.

The chain is built from TRBV29-1 and TRBJ2-3; 12 bases align to TRBD2. CDR3 length equals 14 residues. Germline values: CDR1 SQVTM, CDR2 ANQGSEA. V shed 6 bases and J 7 bases; nucleotides not matched to a gene: 8. CDR3 in DNA: TGCAGCGTCCTAGCGGGGGGGCCTAAATATACGCAGTATTTT. Translated: CSVLAGGPKYTQYF.

This chain joins TRBV29-1 and TRBJ2-5; D gene unclear. CDR3 length: 12 amino acids. V lost 5 bases and J lost 0, with 7 bases in between. Germline V gives CDR1 SQVTM, CDR2 ANQGSEA. In DNA form, the CDR3 reads TGCAGCGTTCGTGGGTACCAAGAGACCCAGTACTTC. Its protein is CSVRGYQETQYF.

V usage is TRBV7-9 and J usage is TRBJ2-3, with TRBD2 matching over 10 bases. Germline V gene sequence: CDR1 SEHNR, CDR2 FQNEAQ (reference sequence). The CDR3 consists of 16 residues. V was pared by 5 bases and J by 9 bases, with 14 bases of the junction left unmatched. CDR3 nucleotide sequence: TGTGCCAGCAGCCTCCGGACTAGCGGACCCTCACGGACGCAGTATTTT. Amino acids: CASSLRTSGPSRTQYF.

The J gene is TRBJ2-2, the V gene TRBV29-1; D unclear. This CDR3 comprises 15 residues. The V gene's germline CDR1 is SQVTM and CDR2 ANQGSEA. V lost 3 bases and J lost 5, with 16 bases in between. The CDR3 sequence: CSVEWSSGLTGELFF. The DNA for the CDR3 is TGCAGCGTTGAGTGGAGCTCTGGTTTGACCGGGGAGCTGTTTTTT.

The chain is built from TRBV7-8 and TRBJ1-4; the match to TRBD1 covers 7 bases. This CDR3 comprises 16 residues. After removal of 4 bases from V and 8 bases from J, the junction contained 13 bases not matched to a gene. Looked up from germline, CDR1 is SGHVS and CDR2 is FQNEAQ. The CDR3 sequence is CASSSWEGTVREKLFF. The CDR3 region has the DNA TGTGCCAGCAGCTCCTGGGAGGGGACAGTACGGGAAAAACTGTTTTTT.

CDR3 nucleotides: TGTGCCAGTAGTATTTGGACTAGCGGGCGCAATTGGGGTGAGACCCAGTACTTC. Translating gives CASSIWTSGRNWGETQYF. The chain employs TRBV19 and TRBJ2-5; 11 bases are a match to TRBD2. The CDR3 loop spans 18 amino acids. V gave up 3 bases and J gave up 5 bases; unmatched junction bases: 14. Germline CDR1 LNHDA, CDR2 SQIVND (reference sequence).

This sequence joins TRBV6-5 and TRBJ2-3; D not certain. Germline CDR1 reads MNHEY; CDR2 reads SVGAGI. The CDR3 covers 12 residues. The germline V and J ends were trimmed by 4 bases and 2 bases, with 4 bases remaining between them. CDR3 nucleotide sequence: TGTGCCAGCAGTTCCACCACAGATACGCAGTATTTT. This encodes CASSSTTDTQYF.

The V and J genes are TRBV19 and TRBJ2-1; TRBD1 agrees at 10 bases. Per germline, CDR1 LNHDA and CDR2 SQIVND (reference sequence). The CDR3 length is 17 residues. Trimming cost V 10 bases and J 7 bases; bases outside gene matches: 19. As DNA, the CDR3 is TGTGCCACTAGGGGGACAGGGGTGCCGGGAAAGTTAAATGAGCAGTTCTTC. Its protein product is CATRGTGVPGKLNEQFF.

The chain has TRBV6-6 and TRBJ2-7; D is uncertain. The CDR3 length is 11 residues. Germline assignment: CDR1 MNHNY and CDR2 SVGAGI (reference sequence). Trimming stripped 6 bases from V and 6 bases from J, with 9 bases between. The CDR3 bases are TGTGCCAGCAGCCTTAGCCGCGAGCAGTACTTC. It translates to CASSLSREQYF.

This rearrangement joins TRBV11-2 to TRBJ2-1; the match to TRBD1 covers 8 bases. This CDR3 has 15 amino acids. The J segment lost 3 bases and the V segment lost 5 bases, leaving 6 bases of the junction unmatched. The germline V gene has CDR1 SGHAT and CDR2 FQNNGV. CDR3 DNA sequence: TGTGCCAGCAGCACCGGGACAGGCTTCTACAATGAGCAGTTCTTC. Translation: CASSTGTGFYNEQFF. The full variable domain, rest sourced from reference TRBV11-2 and TRBJ2-1, is EAGVAQSPRYKIIEKRQSVAFWCNPISGHATLYWYQQILGQGPKLLIQFQNNGVVDDSQLPKDRFSAERLKGVDSTLKIQPAKLEDSAVYLCASSTGTGFYNEQFFGPGTRLTVL.

CDR3 protein: CASSLSDRDEQYF. Written as DNA, the CDR3 is TGTGCCAGCAGTTTAAGCGACAGGGACGAGCAGTACTTC. The genes are TRBV28 and TRBJ2-7; 7 positions agree with TRBD1. The trim removed 2 bases at V and 5 bases at J, leaving 3 bases unmatched. This CDR3 is built from 13 residues. CDR1 MDHEN and CDR2 SYDVKM come from the germline V gene.

The rearrangement joins TRBV29-1 to TRBJ2-1; 9 bases are shared with TRBD2. Trimming cost V 6 bases and J 0 bases; bases outside gene matches: 3. The CDR3 is made up of 14 amino acids. CDR1 is SQVTM and CDR2 is ANQGSEA in the germline V gene. The CDR3 sequence: CSVGGRASYNEQFF. CDR3 nucleotides: TGCAGCGTCGGCGGGAGGGCCTCCTACAATGAGCAGTTCTTC.

This chain connects TRBV9 to TRBJ2-2, with TRBD2 matching over 12 bases. Germline CDR1 reads SGDLS; CDR2 reads YYNGEE. The CDR3 contains 16 residues. The trim removed 3 bases at V and 6 bases at J, leaving 6 bases unmatched. In DNA, the CDR3 is TGTGCCAGCAGCGGGCTTCTAGCGGGGGGGCCCGGGGAGCTGTTTTTT. Translating gives CASSGLLAGGPGELFF.

The chain joins TRBV11-2 to TRBJ2-5, with D uncertain. Germline V lookup: CDR1 SGHAT, CDR2 FQNNGV. Trimming shortened V by 1 base and J by 4 bases, and 4 bases separated the two germline ends. This CDR3 is 12 amino acids long. CDR3 nucleotide sequence: TGTGCCAGCAGCTTAGTCGGAGAGACCCAGTACTTC. The encoded protein is CASSLVGETQYF.

V and J are TRBV7-2 and TRBJ1-5; D not resolved. The V gene lost 3 bases and the J gene lost 4 bases, with 7 bases spanning the gap. Germline V CDR1 and CDR2: SGHTA, FQGNSA. The CDR3 sequence is 13 residues long. CDR3 residues: CASSLRENQPQHF. CDR3 coding DNA: TGTGCCAGCAGCTTGCGGGAGAATCAGCCCCAGCATTTT.

The gene calls are TRBV7-3 and TRBJ2-2; unclear D gene. The CDR3 is 14 amino acids. The germline V gene encodes CDR1 SGHTA and CDR2 FQGTGA. The V end was cut by 1 base, the J end by 2 bases, with 5 bases between. CDR3 sequence reads: CASSLRLNTGELFF. The CDR3 nucleotides are TGTGCCAGCAGCTTAAGATTAAACACCGGGGAGCTGTTTTTT.

The CDR3 loop is CSVGGGSPYNEQFF. In DNA form, the CDR3 reads TGCAGCGTTGGCGGCGGGAGTCCCTACAATGAGCAGTTCTTC. The chain uses TRBV29-1 and TRBJ2-1, with 7 positions matching TRBD2. The V and J ends lost 4 bases and 2 bases, in that order; junction bases with no gene match: 5. CDR3 length equals 14 residues. Germline CDR1 reads SQVTM; CDR2 reads ANQGSEA.

This clone is a singleton in its sample. J is TRBJ2-7 and V is TRBV6-5; 11 nucleotides agree with TRBD2. CDR1 is MNHEY, CDR2 SVGAGI, per germline. V was clipped by 7 bases and J by 4 bases; unmatched bases: 9. CDR3 size: 15 residues. DNA of the CDR3: TGTGCCAGCACCACCCGGGCTAGCGGGAGGTACGAGCAGTACTTC. The encoded protein is CASTTRASGRYEQYF.

The chain employs TRBV6-5 and TRBJ1-1; D is ambiguous. The V end was cut by 4 bases, the J end by 5 bases, with 17 bases between. The CDR3 totals 15 residues. Germline CDR1 and CDR2: MNHEY and SVGAGI. DNA of the CDR3: TGTGCCAGCAGTTCCCGGGCCCTACTAGAGACTGAAGCTTTCTTT. Its translation: CASSSRALLETEAFF.

The chain employs TRBV11-3 and TRBJ1-4, with 8 bases fitting TRBD1. This CDR3 region has 14 residues. Per the germline V gene, CDR1 is SGHNT and CDR2 is YENEEA. V shed 2 bases, J shed 7 bases, and the junction held 3 bases outside the gene matches. The CDR3 spells CASSLPRGREKLFF. The CDR3 nucleotides are TGTGCCAGCAGCTTACCCAGGGGGCGTGAAAAACTGTTTTTT.

This sequence joins TRBV2 and TRBJ1-5; D is possibly TRBD1 (6 bases). This CDR3 is 14 amino acids long. Looked up from germline, CDR1 is SNHLY and CDR2 is FYNNEI. The V gene lost 2 bases and the J gene lost 7 bases, with 12 bases spanning the gap. As DNA, the CDR3 is TGTGCCAGCAGTGAACCGGGGGCGAGGCAGCCCCAGCATTTT. Protein product: CASSEPGARQPQHF.

The table lists this clone with a few counts. The chain uses TRBV29-1 and TRBJ1-2; D gene uncertain. This CDR3 comprises 12 residues. V lost 3 bases and J 0 bases, leaving 5 bases between the germline ends. Germline values: CDR1 SQVTM, CDR2 ANQGSEA. For the CDR3, the DNA is TGCAGCGTTGATTGGGCTAACTATGGCTACACCTTC. Translated, it gives CSVDWANYGYTF.

V gene TRBV7-9 combines with J gene TRBJ2-1, with 13 bases fitting TRBD2. Germline loops: CDR1 SEHNR, CDR2 FQNEAQ (reference sequence). The CDR3 is 15 residues long. The V and J ends lost 5 bases and 7 bases, in that order; junction bases with no gene match: 5. The CDR3 loop reads CASSPPGLAGNEQFF. The DNA for the CDR3 is TGTGCCAGCAGCCCCCCGGGACTAGCGGGGAATGAGCAGTTCTTC.

This chain joins TRBV15 and TRBJ2-5; D may be TRBD1 (5 bases). This CDR3 spans 14 amino acids. The germline V gene encodes CDR1 LNHNV and CDR2 YYDKDF (reference sequence). Deletions cut 0 bases from V and 6 bases from J, with 11 bases between. As DNA, the CDR3 is TGTGCCACCAGCAGAGATTTAGGGGTTAAGACCCAGTACTTC. This gives the protein CATSRDLGVKTQYF.

J is TRBJ2-7 and V is TRBV6-5; tentatively, D is TRBD1 (6 bases). V lost 4 bases and J lost 7, with 23 bases in between. The CDR3 is 16 amino acids. Germline assignment: CDR1 MNHEY and CDR2 SVGAGI. CDR3 in amino acids: CASSSPGTGTGGEQYF. The CDR3 bases are TGTGCCAGCAGTTCTCCCGGAACAGGGACCGGAGGAGAGCAGTACTTC.

About this clone: This sample includes further DNA sequences coding for the same CDR3. This chain links TRBV27 with TRBJ2-7, with unresolved D. Germline CDR1 and CDR2: MNHEY and SMNVEV (reference sequence). The V and J ends lost 3 bases and 3 bases respectively, with 9 bases between them. This CDR3 is built from 13 residues. CDR3 protein: CASSFGGYYEQYF. As DNA, the CDR3 is TGTGCCAGCAGTTTTGGCGGCTACTACGAGCAGTACTTC.